This T cell receptor beta chain was found in a study of identical twins. Overall study findings and caveats: Within twin pairs, the out-of-frame alpha sequences they shared showed excess low generation probability. The authors drew conclusions from cross-sectional statistical analysis rather than following the same donors. The more abundant beta clonotypes in cord blood had fewer insertions, and memory repertoires did not show this.

A universal primer site arose from template switching, and cDNA bore unique molecular identifiers. Each CDR3 protein gets one entry after TCRdb re-called the 5' RACE reads with MiXCR. This sample carries hundreds of thousands of distinct CDR3 sequences, 10% to 15% of them seen once, and the ten largest clones take around 1.6%. About this clonotype: Its antigen is as yet unknown.

The CDR3 is 13 residues long. V lost 5 bases and J lost 4, with 11 bases in between. The V gene's germline CDR1 is ENHRY and CDR2 SYGVKD. The same sample was also used in a study of yellow fever vaccine responses in identical twins.

The chain links TRBV10-3 to TRBJ2-5, with a weak D call TRBD1 (5 bases). The sequence derives from a woman between 18 and 30 years old in good health. Sequenced sample: PBMCs. Written as DNA, the CDR3 is TGTGCCATCAGTCCACAGGCAGCAGAGACCCAGTACTTC. Protein product: CAISPQAAETQYF.